The TCR beta chain under discussion was sequenced for a study of blood T cell repertoires in COVID-19. V lost 4 bases, J lost 2 bases, and 4 bases stayed unmatched. This CDR3 is 15 amino acids long. CDR1 and CDR2 from the germline V gene are LNHNV and YYDKDF (reference sequence). Clones were read by immunoSEQ multiplex PCR, and TCRdb kept only the in-frame ones, dropping some. The table shows fewer than 100,000 clones, with around 86% occurring only once. Sequenced sample: peripheral blood. The sequence came from an elderly woman with acute or convalescent COVID-19. The V call is TRBV15, the J call TRBJ1-5, with 8 bases aligning to TRBD1. CDR3 coding DNA: TGTGCCACCAGCACGACAGGGGATGGCAATCAGCCCCAGCATTTT. This translates into CATSTTGDGNQPQHF. Variable domain in full (rest from reference TRBV15 and TRBJ1-5): DAMVIQNPRYQVTQFGKPVTLSCSQTLNHNVMYWYQQKSSQAPKLLFHYYDKDFNNEADTPDNFQSRRPNTSFCFLDIRSPGLGDTAMYLCATSTTGDGNQPQHFGDGTRLSIL.